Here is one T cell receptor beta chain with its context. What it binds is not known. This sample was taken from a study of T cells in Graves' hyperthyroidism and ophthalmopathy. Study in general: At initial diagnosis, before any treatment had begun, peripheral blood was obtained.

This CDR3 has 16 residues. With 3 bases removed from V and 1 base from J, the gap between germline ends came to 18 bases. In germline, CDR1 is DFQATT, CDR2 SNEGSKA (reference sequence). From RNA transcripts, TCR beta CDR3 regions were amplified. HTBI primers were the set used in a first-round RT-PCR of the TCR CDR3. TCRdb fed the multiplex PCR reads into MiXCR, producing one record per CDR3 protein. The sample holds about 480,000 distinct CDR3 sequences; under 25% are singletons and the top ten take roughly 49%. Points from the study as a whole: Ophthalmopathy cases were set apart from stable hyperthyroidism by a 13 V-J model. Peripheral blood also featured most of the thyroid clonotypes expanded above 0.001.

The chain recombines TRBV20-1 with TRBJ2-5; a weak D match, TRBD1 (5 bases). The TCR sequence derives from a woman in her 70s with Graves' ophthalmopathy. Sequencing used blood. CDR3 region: CSASLHNQGLQETQYF. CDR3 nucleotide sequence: TGCAGTGCTAGCCTACACAACCAGGGCCTCCAAGAGACCCAGTACTTC.